The 11 T cell receptor beta chains given below trace back to one sample, sequenced in a study of blood T cells in healthy people across ages. A second roughly 6 to 12 cycle PCR used barcoded and J-beta primers. One entry per CDR3 protein, called by TCRdb with MiXCR from the 5' RACE reads. This table has 790,000 or so distinct CDR3 sequences, roughly 46% appearing once. Sequencing input: blood. The receptors were sampled from a man at least 80 years old in good health.

The chain joins TRBV29-1 to TRBJ1-5; 8 bases are a match to TRBD1. CDR1 is SQVTM, CDR2 ANQGSEA, per germline. V trimming: 0 bases; J trimming: 7 bases; junction bases outside the gene matches: 14. The CDR3 contains 17 residues. CDR3 protein: CSVEDHWQGAIGQPQHF. CDR3 DNA: TGCAGCGTTGAAGATCATTGGCAGGGGGCGATAGGGCAGCCCCAGCATTTT.

This clonotype was seen only a few times. This chain uses TRBV5-1 with TRBJ1-4; 7 bases match TRBD1. Losses at the gene ends were 0 bases for V and 7 bases for J; bases not matched to a gene: 9. CDR1 is SGHRS and CDR2 is YFSETQ in the germline V gene. The CDR3 spans 16 residues. The CDR3 DNA follows: TGCGCCAGCAGCTTGGAGTCAGGGGGTTTCGGTGAAAAACTGTTTTTT. This gives the protein CASSLESGGFGEKLFF.

The chain combines TRBV7-2 with TRBJ2-3; the D gene is possibly TRBD2 (6 bases). Germline V gene data show CDR1 as SGHTA and CDR2 as FQGNSA. The V and J ends lost 1 base and 4 bases respectively, with 15 bases between them. CDR3 length: 16 amino acids. The CDR3 DNA sequence: TGTGCCAGCAGCTTAGTCGGGGGAATGGGTGCAGATACGCAGTATTTT. Translating gives CASSLVGGMGADTQYF.

This clonotype was counted ten times or more. The genes are TRBV10-3 and TRBJ2-5, with D perhaps given as TRBD1 or TRBD2 (5 bases each). The V gene lost 0 bases and the J gene lost 2 bases, with 10 bases spanning the gap. This CDR3 has 15 amino acids. Per the germline V gene, CDR1 is ENHRY and CDR2 is SYGVKD. The CDR3 DNA reads TGTGCCATCAGTGAGTCCCGGGGCTTGCAAGAGACCCAGTACTTC. Translation: CAISESRGLQETQYF.

This clonotype has a handful of counts. The chain carries TRBV12-3 or TRBV12-4 and TRBJ1-4, with a weak D call TRBD1 (6 bases). The V gene lost 6 bases and the J gene lost 4 bases, with 15 bases spanning the gap. CDR3 length equals 15 residues. CDR3 sequence reads: CASRRDRNYNEKLFF. CDR3 DNA: TGTGCCAGCAGACGCGACAGGAATTATAATGAAAAACTGTTTTTT.

This chain links TRBV14 with TRBJ2-4; either TRBD1 or TRBD2 may supply D (5 bases each). Per germline, CDR1 SGHDN and CDR2 FVKESK. The CDR3 is made up of 21 amino acids. V was cut by 0 bases and J by 0 bases, with 24 bases left in between. CDR3 DNA sequence: TGTGCCAGCAGCCAAGAAAGGCTAGCTGGGGGAGAGTTCCTAGCCAAAAACATTCAGTACTTC. It encodes CASSQERLAGGEFLAKNIQYF.

This clonotype occurred once. CDR3 nucleotides: TGCAGTGCTAGGGCGGGGGGGATGGCAGATACGCAGTATTTT. Protein sequence: CSARAGGMADTQYF. The chain uses TRBV20-1 and TRBJ2-3; 9 bases line up with TRBD2. The CDR3 is 14 amino acids. V shed 3 bases and J 4 bases; nucleotides not matched to a gene: 5. CDR1 DFQATT and CDR2 SNEGSKA come from the germline V gene (reference sequence).

CDR3 in DNA: TGCAGCGTTGAAGATCCCTTCATGAACACTGAAGCTTTCTTT. Protein: CSVEDPFMNTEAFF. V is TRBV29-1 and J is TRBJ1-1; D call uncertain. Between the trimmed V and J ends, which lost 0 bases and 0 bases, there was a span of 8 bases. Germline V CDR1 and CDR2: SQVTM, ANQGSEA. The CDR3 has 14 residues.

CDR3 DNA sequence: TGTGCCAGCAGTTCCGGAGACAGGGGAAATTCACCCCTCCACTTT. It yields the protein CASSSGDRGNSPLHF. This chain connects TRBV28 to TRBJ1-6; 8 bases agree with TRBD1. The CDR3 has 15 amino acids. The V and J ends lost 4 bases and 7 bases, in that order; junction bases with no gene match: 6. Germline V gives CDR1 MDHEN, CDR2 SYDVKM.

This clonotype was picked up a small number of times. The chain recombines TRBV24-1 with TRBJ2-5; no clear D gene. Trimming took off 4 bases at V and 5 bases at J, with 13 bases between the two ends. CDR3 length equals 14 residues. From germline, CDR1 is KGHDR and CDR2 SFDVKD. The CDR3 nucleotides are TGTGCCACCAGTGAGAGAGAGAGTCGGGAGACCCAGTACTTC. Its protein product is CATSERESRETQYF.

This clonotype came up a few times. This sequence joins TRBV20-1 and TRBJ1-6; 7 nucleotides match TRBD1. The CDR3 covers 13 residues. CDR1 DFQATT and CDR2 SNEGSKA come from the germline V gene (reference sequence). V trimming: 5 bases; J trimming: 7 bases; junction bases outside the gene matches: 5. In DNA, the CDR3 is TGCAGTGCTCACAGGGGTGGCAATTCACCCCTCCACTTT. Translated: CSAHRGGNSPLHF.